The 14 T cell receptor beta chains in this list originate from one sample, sequenced in a study of cytomegalovirus exposure and HLA in healthy donors. PCR amplification relied on 60 Vbeta primers (plus 13 Jbeta primers). Repertoires were generated with immunoSEQ multiplex PCR, while TCRdb's copy carries only in-frame clones and drops some. There are approximately 140,000 clones in the sample; about three quarters occur only once, and about an eighth lies in the top ten. Sequencing input: PBMCs. These receptors all stem from a man aged 35-49 years in good health and CMV-seropositive.

This clone has only a few counts. This chain joins TRBV5-1 and TRBJ2-2; tentatively, D is TRBD1 (5 bases). The CDR3 totals 13 residues. With 5 bases removed from V and 5 bases from J, the gap between germline ends came to 10 bases. CDR1 is SGHRS, CDR2 YFSETQ, per germline. The CDR3 protein is CASSSGHTGELFF. The CDR3 region has the DNA TGCGCCAGCAGTTCTGGACATACCGGGGAGCTGTTTTTT.

This clone was counted a few times. V is TRBV7-2 and J is TRBJ1-2; TRBD1 matches 7 bases. The CDR3 spans 16 residues. Germline V gene sequence: CDR1 SGHTA, CDR2 FQGNSA. V lost 0 bases and J lost 4; bases outside the gene matches: 8. CDR3 DNA: TGTGCCAGCAGCTTAGCTCTTAGGGGGCAGAGCTATGGCTACACCTTC. Translation gives CASSLALRGQSYGYTF.

The chain uses TRBV2 and TRBJ2-7, with 7 bases identical to TRBD2. Germline assignment: CDR1 SNHLY and CDR2 FYNNEI. J lost 7 bases, V lost 6 bases, and 15 bases had no gene match. This CDR3 spans 15 amino acids. CDR3 sequence (DNA): TGTGCCAGCAGCCAACTTGGGAGGGCCAACGGGGAGCAGTACTTC. Protein: CASSQLGRANGEQYF.

The chain couples TRBV4-1 to TRBJ2-5, with 7 bases that match TRBD2. Trimming at V came to 0 bases and at J to 4 bases, leaving 11 bases not matched to a gene. CDR3 length: 17 amino acids. Looked up from germline, CDR1 is MGHRA and CDR2 is YSYEKL. For the CDR3, the DNA is TGCGCCAGCAGCCAAGATTTCGCGGGAGTTGGTGGAGAGACCCAGTACTTC. It translates to CASSQDFAGVGGETQYF.

This clone was seen a handful of times. The rearrangement uses TRBV28 and TRBJ2-1; no clear D. The CDR3 totals 11 residues. Trimming left V 4 bases short and J 7 bases short, with 5 bases between. Germline V gene sequence: CDR1 MDHEN, CDR2 SYDVKM. The CDR3 DNA is TGTGCCAGCAGTTCTTATAATGAGCAGTTCTTC. This gives the protein CASSSYNEQFF.

J is TRBJ2-7 and V is TRBV14, with TRBD2 identical over 13 bases. Trimming took 3 bases from V and 5 from J; bases not matched to a gene: 4. Germline-derived CDR1 and CDR2 are SGHDN and FVKESK. This CDR3 region has 15 residues. CDR3 nucleotide sequence: TGTGCCAGCAGCCAGAGACTAGCGGGAGGCAACGAGCAGTACTTC. It yields the protein CASSQRLAGGNEQYF.

V gene TRBV30 combines with J gene TRBJ1-5; D is uncertain. The germline V gene encodes CDR1 GTSNPN and CDR2 SVGIG (reference sequence). V lost 0 bases and J lost 1, with 13 bases in between. The CDR3 is made up of 16 amino acids. Written as DNA, the CDR3 is TGTGCCTGGAGTGTAAAGGGAGCGGGAAGCAATCAGCCCCAGCATTTT. Its translation: CAWSVKGAGSNQPQHF.

The chain carries TRBV15 and TRBJ1-2; 9 nucleotides agree with TRBD1. CDR3 length equals 16 residues. V gave up 5 bases and J gave up 5 bases; unmatched junction bases: 12. Germline V gene lookup returns CDR1 LNHNV and CDR2 YYDKDF (reference sequence). The CDR3 is CATSPGTGSARYGYTF. CDR3 in DNA: TGTGCCACCAGCCCCGGGACAGGGAGCGCTCGGTATGGCTACACCTTC.

This sequence joins TRBV5-1 and TRBJ2-3; tentative D call: TRBD2 (5 bases). Germline CDR1 and CDR2: SGHRS and YFSETQ. V lost 0 bases to trimming and J lost 5 bases, with 31 bases between them. The CDR3 sequence is 21 residues long. CDR3 sequence (DNA): TGCGCCAGCAGCTTGGTTTTAGGCGGGTTGGGATATGGTCCAATCGGAGATACGCAGTATTTT. This sequence encodes CASSLVLGGLGYGPIGDTQYF. The full variable domain, completed using reference TRBV5-1 and TRBJ2-3, is KAGVTQTPRYLIKTRGQQVTLSCSPISGHRSVSWYQQTPGQGLQFLFEYFSETQRNKGNFPGRFSGRQFSNSRSEMNVSTLELGDSALYLCASSLVLGGLGYGPIGDTQYFGPGTRLTVL.

V gene TRBV29-1 combines with J gene TRBJ2-2, with TRBD2 matching over 12 bases. Germline V gene lookup returns CDR1 SQVTM and CDR2 ANQGSEA. V shed 4 bases, J shed 6 bases, and the junction held 12 bases outside the gene matches. The CDR3 loop spans 17 amino acids. The CDR3 bases are TGCAGCGTTGGTCGGACTAGCGGGGATGGGGGCTCCGGGGAGCTGTTTTTT. Translating gives CSVGRTSGDGGSGELFF.

This clone was counted between two and nine times. This same CDR3 is encoded by further DNA sequences in the sample. The rearrangement links TRBV7-2 to TRBJ2-2; the match to TRBD2 covers 7 bases. Per the germline V gene, CDR1 is SGHTA and CDR2 is FQGNSA. V trimming: 1 base; J trimming: 5 bases; junction bases outside the gene matches: 4. CDR3 size: 15 residues. CDR3 in amino acids: CASSLGGRGTGELFF. The CDR3 DNA reads as TGTGCCAGCAGCTTAGGCGGGAGAGGAACCGGGGAGCTGTTTTTT.

The V call is TRBV7-6, the J call TRBJ2-1, with 12 positions matching TRBD2. Germline V gene data show CDR1 as SGHVS and CDR2 as FNYEAQ. This CDR3 comprises 16 residues. Losses at the gene ends were 2 bases for V and 5 bases for J; bases not matched to a gene: 4. CDR3 DNA sequence: TGTGCCAGCAGCTTAACAGGACTAGCGGGAAACAATGAGCAGTTCTTC. Translating gives CASSLTGLAGNNEQFF.

This clone was seen once. The chain has TRBV10-3 and TRBJ2-1, with 10 nucleotides matching TRBD2. The CDR3 totals 16 residues. Germline V gene lookup returns CDR1 ENHRY and CDR2 SYGVKD. V lost 2 bases, J lost 1 base, and 2 bases stayed unmatched. The CDR3 spells CAISERAGGSYNEQFF. CDR3 nucleotide sequence: TGTGCCATCAGTGAGAGAGCGGGAGGGTCCTACAATGAGCAGTTCTTC.

The rearrangement uses TRBV19 and TRBJ2-2, with 8 bases that match TRBD2. This CDR3 has 14 amino acids. From germline, CDR1 is LNHDA and CDR2 SQIVND (reference sequence). V shed 6 bases, J shed 2 bases, and the junction held 2 bases outside the gene matches. DNA for the CDR3: TGTGCCAGTAGGACTAGCGCTAACACCGGGGAGCTGTTTTTT. Translated, it gives CASRTSANTGELFF.